One and the same sample provided the 6 T cell receptor beta chains below, sequenced in a study of T cell repertoires in cytomegalovirus infection. TCRdb re-derived calls from the reads in MiXCR, one entry per CDR3 protein. The sample includes 150,000 to 200,000 distinct CDR3 sequences, 17% seen only once; the top ten take under 30%. Sequenced: CD8+ T cells from PBMCs. These receptors came from a human donor in good health (CMV status not recorded). Some clones in this sample may be carry-over from other donors' samples.

The chain recombines TRBV20-1 with TRBJ1-1, with D perhaps TRBD1 (5 bases). V lost 7 bases, J lost 5 bases, and 8 bases lay in between. CDR1 is DFQATT, CDR2 SNEGSKA, per germline (reference sequence). This CDR3 has 10 amino acids. In DNA form, the CDR3 reads TGCAGTGTCAGGGAGACTGAAGCTTTCTTT. Protein sequence: CSVRETEAFF.

The gene calls are TRBV10-3 and TRBJ2-7; D ambiguous. Germline-derived CDR1 and CDR2 are ENHRY and SYGVKD. This CDR3 is built from 12 residues. The V end lost 2 bases, the J end lost 6 bases, and 8 bases lay between the germline ends. CDR3 DNA sequence: TGTGCCATCAGTGAGACTACTCGCGAGCAGTACTTC. The encoded protein is CAISETTREQYF.

V usage is TRBV2 and J usage is TRBJ1-1; D gene ambiguous. CDR1 and CDR2 (germline): SNHLY, FYNNEI. CDR3 length equals 13 residues. V was trimmed by 11 bases and J by 10 bases, leaving 23 bases between them. The CDR3: CAPRDPLQHGAFF. CDR3 bases: TGTGCCCCCCGGGATCCCCTCCAGCACGGAGCTTTCTTT. The complete variable domain, with remaining parts taken from reference TRBV2 and TRBJ1-1, reads EPEVTQTPSHQVTQMGQEVILRCVPISNHLYFYWYRQILGQKVEFLVSFYNNEISEKSEIFDDQFSVERPDGSNFTLKIRSTKLEDSAMYFCAPRDPLQHGAFFGQGTRLTVV.

This clonotype has just a few counts. CDR3 in DNA: TGTGCCAGCAGCTTCTTCAGCACTGAAGCTTTCTTT. Translation: CASSFFSTEAFF. The chain uses TRBV5-4 and TRBJ1-1; D call uncertain. V shed 2 bases and J shed 4 bases, with 6 bases lying between them. The germline CDR1 and CDR2 sequences are SGHNT and YYREEE (reference sequence). The CDR3 consists of 12 residues.

This clonotype was counted only a few times. V is TRBV12-3 or TRBV12-4 and J is TRBJ1-3, with 7 nucleotides matching TRBD1. The CDR3 is 15 residues long. V trimming: 3 bases; J trimming: 0 bases; junction bases outside the gene matches: 2. The CDR3 protein is CASSLGQISGNTIYF. CDR3 DNA sequence: TGTGCCAGCAGTTTGGGACAGATCTCTGGAAACACCATATATTTT.

A few counts support this clonotype. The chain carries TRBV27 and TRBJ1-3; TRBD1 is a possible D gene (6 bases). The V gene's germline CDR1 is MNHEY and CDR2 SMNVEV (reference sequence). This CDR3 has 16 residues. V dropped 3 bases and J dropped 2 bases, with 14 bases sitting between them. The DNA of the CDR3 is TGTGCCAGCAGTTTGAACAGGGTGGAAACTGGAAACACCATATATTTT. Translated, it gives CASSLNRVETGNTIYF.